This passage covers 11 T cell receptor beta chains from one sample sequenced in a study of blood T cell repertoires in COVID-19. The data were produced by immunoSEQ multiplex PCR, yet TCRdb's version contains in-frame clones alone and is incomplete. The sample records 120,000 or so clones, about 77% being singletons. Material for sequencing was peripheral blood. These receptors all come from a human donor in a cohort sampled during active COVID-19.

The count of this clone is one. The chain carries TRBV19 and TRBJ2-3; D perhaps matches TRBD2 (5 bases). V lost 6 bases, J lost 2 bases, and 15 bases lay in between. Germline V gives CDR1 LNHDA, CDR2 SQIVND (reference sequence). The CDR3 has 15 residues. Here the CDR3 reads CASRGGLGFTDTQYF. CDR3 coding DNA: TGTGCCAGTAGAGGAGGACTGGGGTTCACAGATACGCAGTATTTT.

The J gene is TRBJ1-2, the V gene TRBV30; maybe TRBD1 (6 bases). Germline loops: CDR1 GTSNPN, CDR2 SVGIG (reference sequence). This CDR3 is 13 amino acids long. Trimming removed 7 bases at V and 8 bases at J, with 20 bases between. The CDR3 nucleotides are TGTGCCTTCTCTGGGGGGGGCGCGGACGGCTACACCTTC. Translating it yields CAFSGGGADGYTF. Using reference TRBV30 and TRBJ1-2 for the parts outside the CDR3, the full variable domain is SQTIHQWPATLVQPVGSPLSLECTVEGTSNPNLYWYRQAAGRGLQLLFYSVGIGQISSEVPQNLSASRPQDRQFILSSKKLLLSDSGFYLCAFSGGGADGYTFGSGTRLTVV.

This clone was recorded at least ten times. The J gene is TRBJ1-1, the V gene TRBV30; D call uncertain. The CDR3 has 12 amino acids. The germline V gene encodes CDR1 GTSNPN and CDR2 SVGIG (reference sequence). Between the trimmed V and J ends, which lost 5 bases and 3 bases, there was a span of 10 bases. CDR3 residues: CAWGEGDTEAFF. As DNA, the CDR3 is TGTGCCTGGGGGGAGGGTGACACTGAAGCTTTCTTT.

V usage is TRBV2 and J usage is TRBJ1-3; 7 bases map to TRBD1. From germline, CDR1 is SNHLY and CDR2 FYNNEI. V was clipped by 6 bases and J by 2 bases; unmatched bases: 10. The CDR3 totals 16 residues. The CDR3 region has the DNA TGTGCCAGCAGAGCTATCCGACAGGGTGCTGGAAACACCATATATTTT. As protein: CASRAIRQGAGNTIYF.

This sequence joins TRBV29-1 and TRBJ1-1, with 7 bases that match TRBD1. Germline lookup yields CDR1 SQVTM and CDR2 ANQGSEA. V trimming: 5 bases; J trimming: 4 bases; junction bases outside the gene matches: 7. The CDR3 covers 13 residues. This chain's CDR3 is CSVPQGDRTEAFF. CDR3 nucleotides: TGCAGCGTTCCCCAGGGGGATCGCACTGAAGCTTTCTTT.

The chain carries TRBV6-5 and TRBJ1-1; D is possibly TRBD1 (6 bases). CDR3 length: 16 residues. Germline-derived CDR1 and CDR2 are MNHEY and SVGAGI. With 2 bases removed from V and 1 base from J, the gap between germline ends came to 14 bases. CDR3 bases: TGTGCCAGCAGTTACGCCCGGAGACAGGAGAACACTGAAGCTTTCTTT. This gives the protein CASSYARRQENTEAFF.

The chain combines TRBV7-2 with TRBJ2-6, with D hard to call. Between the trimmed V and J ends, which lost 6 bases and 0 bases, there was a span of 18 bases. The CDR3 extends over 18 amino acids. Germline CDR1 and CDR2: SGHTA and FQGNSA. In nucleotides, the CDR3 is TGTGCCAGCAGAGAGAGTTTAGCCTTCAGCTCTGGGGCCAACGTCCTGACTTTC. It specifies CASRESLAFSSGANVLTF.

The rearrangement links TRBV5-4 to TRBJ2-7; possibly TRBD2 for D (5 bases). CDR1 and CDR2 from the germline V gene are SGHNT and YYREEE (reference sequence). V was shortened by 0 bases and J by 7 bases, with 11 bases between the two germline ends. This CDR3 spans 13 amino acids. This CDR3 reads CASSLGTTREQYF. The CDR3 bases are TGTGCCAGCAGCTTGGGAACCACTAGGGAGCAGTACTTC.

This chain uses TRBV27 with TRBJ2-1; maybe TRBD1 (5 bases). This CDR3 region has 13 residues. Looked up from germline, CDR1 is MNHEY and CDR2 is SMNVEV (reference sequence). Deletions cut 5 bases from V and 12 bases from J, with 17 bases between. In DNA form, the CDR3 reads TGTGCCAGCAGTATTCCAATGACAGCAAGGCAGTTCTTC. It is translated as CASSIPMTARQFF.

The gene calls are TRBV7-2 and TRBJ1-1; a possible D gene is TRBD1 (6 bases). CDR1 and CDR2 from the germline V gene are SGHTA and FQGNSA. CDR3 length: 16 residues. Deletions cut 2 bases from V and 7 bases from J, with 20 bases between. Here the CDR3 DNA reads TGTGCCAGCAGCTTACAGGCGCGGGGGGCCGGGGGTGAAGCTTTCTTT. It is translated as CASSLQARGAGGEAFF.

The chain has TRBV12-5 and TRBJ2-1; D may be TRBD2 (5 bases). V was trimmed by 1 base and J by 7 bases, leaving 17 bases between them. The CDR3 has 16 amino acids. Looked up from germline, CDR1 is LGHNT and CDR2 is FRNRAP. CDR3 in amino acids: CASGLGSPASPNEQFF. The DNA for the CDR3 is TGTGCTAGTGGTTTGGGGTCGCCGGCTAGCCCTAATGAGCAGTTCTTC. The entire variable domain, with the rest obtained from reference TRBV12-5 and TRBJ2-1, is as follows: DARVTQTPRHKVTEMGQEVTMRCQPILGHNTVFWYRQTMMQGLELLAYFRNRAPLDDSGMPKDRFSAEMPDATLATLKIQPSEPRDSAVYFCASGLGSPASPNEQFFGPGTRLTVL.